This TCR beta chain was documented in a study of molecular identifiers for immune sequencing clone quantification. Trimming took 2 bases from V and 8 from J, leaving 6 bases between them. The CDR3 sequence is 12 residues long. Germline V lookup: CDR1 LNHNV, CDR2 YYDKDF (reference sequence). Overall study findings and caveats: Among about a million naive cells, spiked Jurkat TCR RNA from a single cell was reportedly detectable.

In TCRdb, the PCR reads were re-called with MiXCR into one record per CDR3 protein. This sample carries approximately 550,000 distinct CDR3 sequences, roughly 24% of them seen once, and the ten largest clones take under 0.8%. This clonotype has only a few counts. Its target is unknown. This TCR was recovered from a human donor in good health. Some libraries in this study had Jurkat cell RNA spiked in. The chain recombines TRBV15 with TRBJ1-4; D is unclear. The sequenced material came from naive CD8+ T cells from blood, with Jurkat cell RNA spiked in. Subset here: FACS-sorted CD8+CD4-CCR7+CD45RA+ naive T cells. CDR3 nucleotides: TGTGCCACCAGCAGAAATCAGGAAAAACTGTTTTTT. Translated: CATSRNQEKLFF.